One and the same sample provided the 25 T cell receptor beta chains below, sequenced in a study of cytomegalovirus exposure and HLA in healthy donors. With 60 Vbeta and 13 Jbeta primers, the PCR was carried out. The data were produced by immunoSEQ multiplex PCR, yet TCRdb's version contains in-frame clones alone and is incomplete. Among 200,000 to 250,000 clones listed, around 70% were seen once. Sequenced: PBMCs. These TCRs come from a man aged 40-49 years in good health and CMV-seropositive.

V and J are TRBV7-9 and TRBJ2-3, with 9 positions matching TRBD2. This CDR3 contains 14 residues. The germline gives CDR1 SEHNR, CDR2 FQNEAQ (reference sequence). Trimming cost V 7 bases and J 2 bases; bases outside gene matches: 4. CDR3 sequence: CASNSGGTTDTQYF. In nucleotides, the CDR3 is TGTGCCAGCAACAGCGGGGGGACCACAGATACGCAGTATTTT.

This clone came up a few times. CDR3 loop: CASSITYNQPQHF. The DNA for the CDR3 is TGTGCCAGTAGTATCACATACAATCAGCCCCAGCATTTT. This chain connects TRBV19 to TRBJ1-5; D gene uncertain. The V and J ends lost 3 bases and 3 bases respectively, with 6 bases between them. The CDR3 has 13 residues. Germline assignment: CDR1 LNHDA and CDR2 SQIVND (reference sequence).

This chain joins TRBV6-5 and TRBJ2-3; 7 positions agree with TRBD1. Germline loops: CDR1 MNHEY, CDR2 SVGAGI. J was trimmed by 6 bases and V by 5 bases; bases with no gene match: 11. CDR3 length: 15 residues. This chain's CDR3 is CASSTNPLTGDTQYF. In DNA, the CDR3 is TGTGCCAGCAGTACCAACCCCTTGACAGGGGATACGCAGTATTTT.

The chain couples TRBV28 to TRBJ2-2; 8 nucleotides line up with TRBD1. From germline, CDR1 is MDHEN and CDR2 SYDVKM. V shed 3 bases and J 6 bases; nucleotides not matched to a gene: 6. The CDR3 contains 15 residues. This CDR3 reads CASSFTRGRSGELFF. The CDR3 nucleotides are TGTGCCAGCAGTTTCACCAGGGGGCGATCCGGGGAGCTGTTTTTT. Together with reference TRBV28 and TRBJ2-2, the CDR3 gives the full variable domain: DVKVTQSSRYLVKRTGEKVFLECVQDMDHENMFWYRQDPGLGLRLIYFSYDVKMKEKGDIPEGYSVSREKKERFSLILESASTNQTSMYLCASSFTRGRSGELFFGEGSRLTVL.

The rearrangement uses TRBV7-8 and TRBJ2-1, with 8 positions matching TRBD2. Germline trimming cut 4 bases from V and 9 bases from J; bases unmatched to any gene: 14. From germline, CDR1 is SGHVS and CDR2 FQNEAQ. The CDR3 sequence is 16 residues long. CDR3 protein: CASSSLRGGPVFEQFF. The CDR3 coding sequence is TGTGCCAGCAGCTCCCTACGGGGGGGTCCCGTTTTTGAGCAGTTCTTC.

CDR3 nucleotide sequence: TGCGCCAGCAGCCAAGCGGGACTAGCGACTCGCACAGATACGCAGTATTTT. This codes for CASSQAGLATRTDTQYF. The J gene is TRBJ2-3, the V gene TRBV4-1; 10 positions match TRBD2. Germline V lookup: CDR1 MGHRA, CDR2 YSYEKL. CDR3 length: 17 amino acids. The V segment lost 1 base and the J segment 1 base; nucleotides outside the gene matches: 5.

The chain combines TRBV10-1 with TRBJ2-3, with TRBD1 matching over 8 bases. CDR1 is WNHNN and CDR2 is SYGVQD in the germline V gene (reference sequence). The V and J ends lost 6 bases and 1 base, in that order; junction bases with no gene match: 9. The length of the CDR3 is 16 residues. The CDR3 bases are TGCGCCAGCAGCCGAAGGTTGACAGGGGGCACAGATACGCAGTATTTT. It encodes CASSRRLTGGTDTQYF.

V is TRBV5-5 and J is TRBJ2-7; no clear D. V lost 1 base to trimming and J lost 5 bases, with 16 bases between them. Germline CDR1 SGHKS, CDR2 YYEKEE (reference sequence). The CDR3 is made up of 15 amino acids. The CDR3 is CASSLTARRPNEQYF. CDR3 nucleotide sequence: TGTGCCAGCAGCTTGACGGCGCGGCGGCCAAACGAGCAGTACTTC.

The V call is TRBV28, the J call TRBJ1-5; maybe TRBD1 (5 bases). V shed 7 bases and J shed 4 bases, with 17 bases lying between them. The CDR3 is made up of 15 amino acids. Germline V gene lookup returns CDR1 MDHEN and CDR2 SYDVKM. DNA for the CDR3: TGTGCCAGCACCCCAAGGGCACACAGGAATCAGCCCCAGCATTTT. This codes for CASTPRAHRNQPQHF. The full variable domain, its missing parts supplied by reference TRBV28 and TRBJ1-5, is DVKVTQSSRYLVKRTGEKVFLECVQDMDHENMFWYRQDPGLGLRLIYFSYDVKMKEKGDIPEGYSVSREKKERFSLILESASTNQTSMYLCASTPRAHRNQPQHFGDGTRLSIL.

This clone was recorded a few times. The gene calls are TRBV2 and TRBJ2-1; TRBD2 aligns across 10 bases. This CDR3 has 15 amino acids. The V gene's germline CDR1 is SNHLY and CDR2 FYNNEI. The ends lost 1 base at V and 5 bases at J; junction bases unmatched: 2. CDR3 protein: CASSEGLAGDNEQFF. CDR3 nucleotide sequence: TGTGCCAGCAGTGAAGGGCTAGCGGGGGACAATGAGCAGTTCTTC. Together with reference TRBV2 and TRBJ2-1, the CDR3 gives the full variable domain: EPEVTQTPSHQVTQMGQEVILRCVPISNHLYFYWYRQILGQKVEFLVSFYNNEISEKSEIFDDQFSVERPDGSNFTLKIRSTKLEDSAMYFCASSEGLAGDNEQFFGPGTRLTVL.

This clone was found a few times. This chain uses TRBV6-1 with TRBJ1-2; TRBD1 is a possible D gene (5 bases). Trimming took off 7 bases at V and 2 bases at J, with 14 bases between the two ends. Per germline, CDR1 MNHNS and CDR2 SASEGT. The CDR3 is 14 amino acids. CDR3 region: CASTFNGGNYGYTF. As DNA, the CDR3 is TGTGCCAGCACCTTTAATGGGGGGAACTATGGCTACACCTTC.

The J gene is TRBJ1-2, the V gene TRBV27; 10 bases are a match to TRBD1. Looked up from germline, CDR1 is MNHEY and CDR2 is SMNVEV (reference sequence). Trimming removed 5 bases from V and 4 bases from J; junction bases left unmatched: 7. This CDR3 has 15 amino acids. For the CDR3, the DNA is TGTGCCAGCAGTAGGACAGGGGGAGGTGGCTATGGCTACACCTTC. Protein product: CASSRTGGGGYGYTF.

The J gene is TRBJ2-7, the V gene TRBV2; 9 nucleotides match TRBD1. The germline CDR1 and CDR2 sequences are SNHLY and FYNNEI. The CDR3 extends over 15 amino acids. The ends lost 6 bases at V and 1 base at J; junction bases unmatched: 7. CDR3 nucleotide sequence: TGTGCCAGCAGGCGAAGACAGGGGGAGTCCTACGAGCAGTACTTC. Its translation is CASRRRQGESYEQYF.

This CDR3 reads CASSQAGTGIYEQYF. CDR3 in DNA: TGTGCCAGCAGCCAGGCCGGGACAGGGATCTACGAGCAGTACTTC. J is TRBJ2-7 and V is TRBV7-2; 9 positions match TRBD1. The germline V gene encodes CDR1 SGHTA and CDR2 FQGNSA. With 5 bases clipped from V and 3 bases from J, the junction kept 8 bases outside the gene matches. The CDR3 runs 15 residues.

V usage is TRBV6-5 and J usage is TRBJ2-1; 7 bases line up with TRBD2. J lost 10 bases, V lost 2 bases, and 5 bases had no gene match. The CDR3 totals 13 residues. Looked up from germline, CDR1 is MNHEY and CDR2 is SVGAGI. CDR3 protein: CASSYRLAGEQFF. As DNA, the CDR3 is TGTGCCAGCAGTTACAGACTAGCAGGGGAGCAGTTCTTC.

The V call is TRBV9, the J call TRBJ1-4, with D possibly TRBD1 on 5 matching bases. CDR1 and CDR2 from the germline V gene are SGDLS and YYNGEE. The CDR3 totals 15 residues. Trimming pared 0 bases from V and 8 bases from J, leaving 14 bases between. The CDR3 coding sequence is TGTGCCAGCAGCGTAGGAGCGGGGGATGGCGAAAAACTGTTTTTT. Its translation is CASSVGAGDGEKLFF. Full variable domain (remainder filled in from reference TRBV9 and TRBJ1-4): DSGVTQTPKHLITATGQRVTLRCSPRSGDLSVYWYQQSLDQGLQFLIQYYNGEERAKGNILERFSAQQFPDLHSELNLSSLELGDSALYFCASSVGAGDGEKLFFGSGTQLSVL.

The chain carries TRBV4-2 and TRBJ1-1, with D unclear. With 2 bases removed from V and 5 bases from J, the gap between germline ends came to 6 bases. CDR1 and CDR2 (germline): LGHNA, YNFKEQ. There are 12 residues in the CDR3. The CDR3 DNA follows: TGTGCCAGCAGCCAAAGGAGGACTGAAGCTTTCTTT. This sequence encodes CASSQRRTEAFF.

J is TRBJ1-2 and V is TRBV19, with 8 bases identical to TRBD1. The length of the CDR3 is 15 residues. Unmatched junction bases numbered 11, after V lost 3 bases and J lost 8 bases. Per the germline V gene, CDR1 is LNHDA and CDR2 is SQIVND (reference sequence). The CDR3 coding sequence is TGTGCCAGTAGTATCTCCGGGACAGGAACCTGGGGCTACACCTTC. It yields the protein CASSISGTGTWGYTF.

The chain has TRBV10-3 and TRBJ1-1; no firm D call. CDR1 and CDR2 (germline): ENHRY, SYGVKD. V dropped 5 bases and J dropped 0 bases, with 13 bases sitting between them. This CDR3 comprises 15 residues. The DNA of the CDR3 is TGTGCCATCAGTCCGAGGTCGGATATGAACACTGAAGCTTTCTTT. Protein sequence: CAISPRSDMNTEAFF.

The V gene is TRBV2, the J gene TRBJ1-5; D not certain. The germline gives CDR1 SNHLY, CDR2 FYNNEI. Trimming stripped 1 base from V and 3 bases from J, with 16 bases between. This CDR3 spans 17 amino acids. CDR3 in amino acids: CASSEGSGGSFNQPQHF. For the CDR3, the DNA is TGTGCCAGCAGTGAAGGGAGCGGAGGATCCTTCAATCAGCCCCAGCATTTT.

This chain connects TRBV7-9 to TRBJ1-2; D call uncertain. The CDR3 extends over 12 amino acids. Germline loops: CDR1 SEHNR, CDR2 FQNEAQ (reference sequence). Trimming took 5 bases from V and 3 from J, leaving 7 bases between them. Here the CDR3 reads CASSPDYYGYTF. The CDR3 DNA sequence: TGTGCCAGCAGCCCAGACTACTATGGCTACACCTTC. Full variable domain (outside the CDR3, taken from reference TRBV7-9 and TRBJ1-2): DTGVSQNPRHKITKRGQNVTFRCDPISEHNRLYWYRQTLGQGPEFLTYFQNEAQLEKSRLLSDRFSAERPKGSFSTLEIQRTEQGDSAMYLCASSPDYYGYTFGSGTRLTVV.

The chain uses TRBV19 and TRBJ1-5, with D tentatively TRBD1 (5 bases). Trimming took 8 bases from V and 6 from J, leaving 20 bases between them. This CDR3 has 15 residues. The germline gives CDR1 LNHDA, CDR2 SQIVND (reference sequence). The CDR3 bases are TGTGCCAGTCTTCCCGGGACGGAAGCGGGTCAGCCCCAGCATTTT. Translated, it gives CASLPGTEAGQPQHF. Drawing the rest from reference TRBV19 and TRBJ1-5, the complete variable domain is DGGITQSPKYLFRKEGQNVTLSCEQNLNHDAMYWYRQDPGQGLRLIYYSQIVNDFQKGDIAEGYSVSREKKESFPLTVTSAQKNPTAFYLCASLPGTEAGQPQHFGDGTRLSIL.

This chain links TRBV7-2 with TRBJ2-7, with 7 nucleotides matching TRBD1. Per the germline V gene, CDR1 is SGHTA and CDR2 is FQGNSA. This CDR3 contains 14 residues. The J segment lost 3 bases and the V segment lost 4 bases, leaving 6 bases of the junction unmatched. The CDR3: CASSSNRGHYEQYF. In DNA, the CDR3 is TGTGCCAGCAGCTCTAACAGGGGACACTACGAGCAGTACTTC.

This chain connects TRBV7-8 to TRBJ2-6; no clear D gene. V dropped 7 bases and J dropped 1 base, with 17 bases sitting between them. The CDR3 covers 17 residues. CDR1 SGHVS and CDR2 FQNEAQ come from the germline V gene. CDR3 nucleotide sequence: TGTGCCAGCAACCCGACTGAGATCTATTCTGGGGCCAACGTCCTGACTTTC. Translation: CASNPTEIYSGANVLTF.

CDR3 bases: TGCGCCAGCAGCCAAGATACGGGCCGCCCGGGAGGCTACACCTTC. This encodes CASSQDTGRPGGYTF. V gene TRBV4-1 combines with J gene TRBJ1-2; D gene ambiguous. Trimming left V 0 bases short and J 8 bases short, with 16 bases between. CDR1 and CDR2 from the germline V gene are MGHRA and YSYEKL. The CDR3 has 15 residues.